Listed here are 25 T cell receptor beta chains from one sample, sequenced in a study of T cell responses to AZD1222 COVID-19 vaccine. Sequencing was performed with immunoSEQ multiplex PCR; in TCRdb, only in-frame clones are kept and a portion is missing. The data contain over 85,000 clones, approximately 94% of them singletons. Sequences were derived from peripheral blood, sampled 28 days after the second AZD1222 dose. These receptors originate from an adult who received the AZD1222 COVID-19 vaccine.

The CDR3 is CASSPTQQAGQYF. The CDR3 nucleotides read TGTGCCAGCAGTCCCACGCAGCAAGCCGGGCAGTACTTC. The chain couples TRBV27 to TRBJ2-7, with unresolved D. The CDR3 is 13 residues long. V was cut by 5 bases and J by 9 bases, with 17 bases left in between. The germline gives CDR1 MNHEY, CDR2 SMNVEV (reference sequence).

The CDR3 sequence is CASSDDRGLTYSGNTIYF. The CDR3 coding sequence is TGTGCCAGCAGTGATGACAGGGGGCTTACCTACTCTGGAAACACCATATATTTT. The chain links TRBV2 to TRBJ1-3; TRBD1 matches at 10 bases. Germline assignment: CDR1 SNHLY and CDR2 FYNNEI. Trimming cost V 3 bases and J 0 bases; bases outside gene matches: 8. The CDR3 length is 18 residues. Combining the CDR3 with reference TRBV2 and TRBJ1-3 gives the whole variable domain EPEVTQTPSHQVTQMGQEVILRCVPISNHLYFYWYRQILGQKVEFLVSFYNNEISEKSEIFDDQFSVERPDGSNFTLKIRSTKLEDSAMYFCASSDDRGLTYSGNTIYFGEGSWLTVV.

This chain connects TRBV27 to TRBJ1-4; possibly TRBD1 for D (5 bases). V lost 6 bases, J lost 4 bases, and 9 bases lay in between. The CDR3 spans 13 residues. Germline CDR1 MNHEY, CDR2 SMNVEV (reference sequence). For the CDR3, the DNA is TGTGCCAGCAGACAGGACGGTAATGAAAAACTGTTTTTT. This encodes CASRQDGNEKLFF. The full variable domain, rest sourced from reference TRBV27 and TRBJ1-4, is EAQVTQNPRYLITVTGKKLTVTCSQNMNHEYMSWYRQDPGLGLRQIYYSMNVEVTDKGDVPEGYKVSRKEKRNFPLILESPSPNQTSLYFCASRQDGNEKLFFGSGTQLSVL.

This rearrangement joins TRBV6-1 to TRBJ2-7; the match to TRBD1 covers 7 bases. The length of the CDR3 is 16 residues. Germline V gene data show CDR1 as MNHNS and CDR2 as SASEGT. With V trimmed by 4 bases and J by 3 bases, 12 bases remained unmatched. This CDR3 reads CASSGQTGALGYEQYF. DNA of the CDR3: TGTGCCAGCAGTGGTCAAACAGGGGCGTTGGGCTACGAGCAGTACTTC.

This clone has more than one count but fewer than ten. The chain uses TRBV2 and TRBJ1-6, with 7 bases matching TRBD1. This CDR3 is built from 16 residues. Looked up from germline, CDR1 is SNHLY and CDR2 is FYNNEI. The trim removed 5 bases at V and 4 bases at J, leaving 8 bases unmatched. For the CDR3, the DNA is TGTGCCAGCAGTCCGGACAGGAGAAGGTATAATTCACCCCTCCACTTT. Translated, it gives CASSPDRRRYNSPLHF.

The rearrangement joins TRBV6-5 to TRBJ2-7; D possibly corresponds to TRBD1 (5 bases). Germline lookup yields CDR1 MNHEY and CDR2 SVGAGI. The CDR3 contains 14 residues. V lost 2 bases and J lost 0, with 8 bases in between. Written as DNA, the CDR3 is TGTGCCAGCAGTTACACGACAGACTCCTACGAGCAGTACTTC. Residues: CASSYTTDSYEQYF.

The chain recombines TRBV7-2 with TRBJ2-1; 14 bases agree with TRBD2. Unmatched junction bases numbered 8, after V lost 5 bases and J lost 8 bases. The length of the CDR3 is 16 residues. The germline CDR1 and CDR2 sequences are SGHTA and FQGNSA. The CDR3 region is CASSPGLGLAGDEQFF. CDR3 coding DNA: TGTGCCAGCAGCCCTGGACTGGGACTAGCGGGAGATGAGCAGTTCTTC.

In DNA form, the CDR3 reads TGTGCCAGCAGCTTGGTCGGGGGGGAATTCTACGAGCAGTACTTC. Amino acid sequence: CASSLVGGEFYEQYF. This chain connects TRBV5-6 to TRBJ2-7, with 8 bases lining up with TRBD2. Trimming took 0 bases from V and 3 from J; bases not matched to a gene: 5. Germline lookup yields CDR1 SGHDT and CDR2 YYEEEE. CDR3 length: 15 amino acids.

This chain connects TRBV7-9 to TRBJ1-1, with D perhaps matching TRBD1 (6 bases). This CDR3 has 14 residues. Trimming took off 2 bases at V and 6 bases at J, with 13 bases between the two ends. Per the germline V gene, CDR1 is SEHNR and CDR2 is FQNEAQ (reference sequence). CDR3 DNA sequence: TGTGCCAGCAGCTTATCGGTAACAGGGTCTGAAGCTTTCTTT. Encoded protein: CASSLSVTGSEAFF.

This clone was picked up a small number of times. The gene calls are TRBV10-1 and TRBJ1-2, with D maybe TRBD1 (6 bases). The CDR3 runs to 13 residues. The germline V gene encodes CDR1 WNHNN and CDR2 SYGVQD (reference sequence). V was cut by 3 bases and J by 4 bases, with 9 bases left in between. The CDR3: CASSDYRAYGYTF. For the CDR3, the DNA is TGCGCCAGCAGTGACTACAGGGCCTATGGCTACACCTTC.

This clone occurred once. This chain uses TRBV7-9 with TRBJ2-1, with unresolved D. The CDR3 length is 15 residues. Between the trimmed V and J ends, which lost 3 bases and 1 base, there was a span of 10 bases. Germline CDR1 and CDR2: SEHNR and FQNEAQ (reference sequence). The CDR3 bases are TGTGCCAGCAGCTTTCGGGCGGCGTCCTACAATGAGCAGTTCTTC. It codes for CASSFRAASYNEQFF.

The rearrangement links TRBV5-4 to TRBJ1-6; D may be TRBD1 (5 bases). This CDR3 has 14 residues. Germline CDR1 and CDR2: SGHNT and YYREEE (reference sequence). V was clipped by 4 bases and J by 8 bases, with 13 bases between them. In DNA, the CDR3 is TGTGCCAGCAGCCCGGGACGGCAGGATTCACCCCTCCACTTT. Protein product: CASSPGRQDSPLHF. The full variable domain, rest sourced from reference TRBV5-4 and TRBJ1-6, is ETGVTQSPTHLIKTRGQQVTLRCSSQSGHNTVSWYQQALGQGPQFIFQYYREEENGRGNFPPRFSGLQFPNYSSELNVNALELDDSALYLCASSPGRQDSPLHFGNGTRLTVT.

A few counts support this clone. This CDR3 is CASSPGAPNEQYF. CDR3 sequence (DNA): TGTGCCAGCAGCCCGGGGGCGCCGAACGAGCAGTACTTC. The V call is TRBV6-5, the J call TRBJ2-7; D could derive from TRBD1 or TRBD2 (6 bases each). Trimming cost V 6 bases and J 5 bases, with 14 bases left between them. The CDR3 consists of 13 residues. From germline, CDR1 is MNHEY and CDR2 SVGAGI.

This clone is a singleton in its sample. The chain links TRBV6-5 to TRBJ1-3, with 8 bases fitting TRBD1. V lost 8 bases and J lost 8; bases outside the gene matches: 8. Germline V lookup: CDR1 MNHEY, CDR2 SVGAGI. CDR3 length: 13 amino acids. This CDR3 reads CASLQGALDTIYF. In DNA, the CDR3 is TGTGCCAGCCTCCAGGGGGCCCTGGACACCATATATTTT.

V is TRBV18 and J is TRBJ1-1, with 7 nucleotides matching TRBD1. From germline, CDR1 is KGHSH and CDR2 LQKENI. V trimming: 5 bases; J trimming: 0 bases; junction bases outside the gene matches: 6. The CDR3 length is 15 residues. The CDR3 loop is CASSSRQGLNTEAFF. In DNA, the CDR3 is TGTGCCAGCTCATCCCGACAGGGACTGAACACTGAAGCTTTCTTT. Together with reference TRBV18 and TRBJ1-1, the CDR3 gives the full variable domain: NAGVMQNPRHLVRRRGQEARLRCSPMKGHSHVYWYRQLPEEGLKFMVYLQKENIIDESGMPKERFSAEFPKEGPSILRIQQVVRGDSAAYFCASSSRQGLNTEAFFGQGTRLTVV.

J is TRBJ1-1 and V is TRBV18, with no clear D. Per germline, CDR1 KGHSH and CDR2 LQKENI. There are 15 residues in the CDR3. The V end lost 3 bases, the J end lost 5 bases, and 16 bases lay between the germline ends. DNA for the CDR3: TGTGCCAGCTCACCCGGCGGAGGGAAACTGACTGAAGCTTTCTTT. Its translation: CASSPGGGKLTEAFF.

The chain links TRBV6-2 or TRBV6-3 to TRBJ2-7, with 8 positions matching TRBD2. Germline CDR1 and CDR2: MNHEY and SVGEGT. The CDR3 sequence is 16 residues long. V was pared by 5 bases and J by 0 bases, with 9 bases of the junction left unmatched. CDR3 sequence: CASSPRGLAFSYEQYF. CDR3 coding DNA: TGTGCCAGCAGTCCCCGAGGACTAGCCTTCTCCTACGAGCAGTACTTC.

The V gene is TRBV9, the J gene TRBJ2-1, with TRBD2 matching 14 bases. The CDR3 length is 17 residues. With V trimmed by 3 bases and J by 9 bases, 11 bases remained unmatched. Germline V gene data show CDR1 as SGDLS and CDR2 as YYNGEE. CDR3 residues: CASSGTSGGTLNTEQFF. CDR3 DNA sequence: TGTGCCAGCAGCGGGACTAGCGGGGGGACTCTCAACACTGAGCAGTTCTTC.

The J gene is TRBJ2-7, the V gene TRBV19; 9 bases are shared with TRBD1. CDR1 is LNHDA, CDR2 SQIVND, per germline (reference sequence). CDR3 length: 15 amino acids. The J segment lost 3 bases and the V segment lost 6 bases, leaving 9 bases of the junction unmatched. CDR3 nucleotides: TGTGCCAGTAGGATCGACAGGGGGGCTAGCTACGAGCAGTACTTC. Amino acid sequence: CASRIDRGASYEQYF. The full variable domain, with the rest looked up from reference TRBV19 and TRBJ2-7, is DGGITQSPKYLFRKEGQNVTLSCEQNLNHDAMYWYRQDPGQGLRLIYYSQIVNDFQKGDIAEGYSVSREKKESFPLTVTSAQKNPTAFYLCASRIDRGASYEQYFGPGTRLTVT.

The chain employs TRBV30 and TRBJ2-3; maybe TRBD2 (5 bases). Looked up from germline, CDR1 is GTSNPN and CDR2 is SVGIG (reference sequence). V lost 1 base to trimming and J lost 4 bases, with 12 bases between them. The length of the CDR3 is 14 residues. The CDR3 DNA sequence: TGTGCCTGGAGTGCCAGTATTAGCGCAGATACGCAGTATTTT. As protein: CAWSASISADTQYF.

The CDR3 bases are TGCGCCAGCAGCTTCGAGGGAGGTGAGCAGTTCTTC. It specifies CASSFEGGEQFF. The chain uses TRBV5-1 and TRBJ2-1, with D tentatively TRBD2 (6 bases). From germline, CDR1 is SGHRS and CDR2 YFSETQ. V lost 2 bases and J 9 bases, leaving 9 bases between the germline ends. The CDR3 sequence is 12 residues long. The full variable domain, rest sourced from reference TRBV5-1 and TRBJ2-1, is KAGVTQTPRYLIKTRGQQVTLSCSPISGHRSVSWYQQTPGQGLQFLFEYFSETQRNKGNFPGRFSGRQFSNSRSEMNVSTLELGDSALYLCASSFEGGEQFFGPGTRLTVL.

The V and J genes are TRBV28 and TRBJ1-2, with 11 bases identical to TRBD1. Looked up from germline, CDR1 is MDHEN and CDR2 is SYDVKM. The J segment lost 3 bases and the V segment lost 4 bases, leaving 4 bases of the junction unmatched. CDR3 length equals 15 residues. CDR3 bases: TGTGCCAGCAGTTCGGGACAGGGGGGGGACTATGGCTACACCTTC. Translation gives CASSSGQGGDYGYTF.

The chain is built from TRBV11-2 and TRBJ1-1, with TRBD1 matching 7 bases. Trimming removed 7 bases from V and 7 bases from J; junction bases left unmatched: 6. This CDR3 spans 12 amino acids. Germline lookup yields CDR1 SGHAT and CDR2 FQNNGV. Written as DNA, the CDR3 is TGTGCCAGCACTCAACAGGGGAGTGAAGCTTTCTTT. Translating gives CASTQQGSEAFF. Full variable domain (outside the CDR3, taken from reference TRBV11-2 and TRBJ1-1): EAGVAQSPRYKIIEKRQSVAFWCNPISGHATLYWYQQILGQGPKLLIQFQNNGVVDDSQLPKDRFSAERLKGVDSTLKIQPAKLEDSAVYLCASTQQGSEAFFGQGTRLTVV.

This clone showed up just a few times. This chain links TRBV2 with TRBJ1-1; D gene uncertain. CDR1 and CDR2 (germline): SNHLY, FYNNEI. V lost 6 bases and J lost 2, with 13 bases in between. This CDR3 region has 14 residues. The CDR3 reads CASSGRGLNTEAFF. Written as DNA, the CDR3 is TGTGCCAGCAGCGGTCGCGGCCTTAACACTGAAGCTTTCTTT.

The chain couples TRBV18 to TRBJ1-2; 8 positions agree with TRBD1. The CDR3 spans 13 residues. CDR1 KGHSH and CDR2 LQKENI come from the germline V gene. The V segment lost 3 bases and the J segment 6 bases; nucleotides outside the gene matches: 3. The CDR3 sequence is CASSPDRGHGYTF. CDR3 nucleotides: TGTGCCAGCTCACCTGACAGGGGCCATGGCTACACCTTC.